A single sample is the source of the 8 T cell receptor beta chains below, sequenced in a study of T cells in Graves' hyperthyroidism and ophthalmopathy. RNA transcripts gave rise to amplified TCR beta CDR3 regions. First-round RT-PCR with HTBI primers amplified the TCR CDR3 region. Via MiXCR, TCRdb re-called the multiplex PCR reads, giving one row per CDR3 protein. The sample lists 360,000 or so distinct CDR3 sequences, about a sixth seen once, with 15% to 18% in the top ten. Sequencing was done on a sample of blood. All receptors come from a woman between 40 and 55 years old with Graves' ophthalmopathy.

In its sample, this clonotype was seen a few times. The rearrangement joins TRBV30 to TRBJ1-1; D remains ambiguous. Trimming removed 7 bases at V and 4 bases at J, with 10 bases between. Germline V gene data show CDR1 as GTSNPN and CDR2 as SVGIG (reference sequence). CDR3 size: 11 residues. This chain's CDR3 is CASQLGTEAFF. CDR3 DNA: TGTGCCTCCCAATTGGGCACTGAAGCTTTCTTT.

This chain joins TRBV28 and TRBJ1-2, with 7 bases lining up with TRBD1. Unmatched junction bases numbered 3, after V lost 2 bases and J lost 0 bases. Germline CDR1 and CDR2: MDHEN and SYDVKM. The CDR3 runs 15 residues. CDR3 coding DNA: TGTGCCAGCAGTTTACCTGGGACAGCTAACTATGGCTACACCTTC. Its protein is CASSLPGTANYGYTF.

This clonotype was found many times. This chain connects TRBV20-1 to TRBJ1-2; no definite D call. The CDR3 consists of 13 residues. CDR1 is DFQATT and CDR2 is SNEGSKA in the germline V gene (reference sequence). V shed 0 bases and J shed 4 bases, with 9 bases lying between them. CDR3 DNA sequence: TGCAGTGCTAGAGAGGACCGGGGCTATGGCTACACCTTC. This codes for CSAREDRGYGYTF.

This clonotype was counted ten times or more. The chain employs TRBV2 and TRBJ1-1; 8 bases line up with TRBD1. V was pared by 7 bases and J by 1 base, with 8 bases of the junction left unmatched. The CDR3 contains 15 residues. Germline V gene lookup returns CDR1 SNHLY and CDR2 FYNNEI. In DNA, the CDR3 is TGTGCCAGCACTGTAGGACAGGGTACGAACACTGAAGCTTTCTTT. This codes for CASTVGQGTNTEAFF.

This clonotype was counted between two and nine times. Given a much more abundant clone one base away, this may be a read error. V and J are TRBV28 and TRBJ2-7; no reliable D call. This CDR3 comprises 14 residues. The germline V gene encodes CDR1 MDHEN and CDR2 SYDVKM. Trimming removed 4 bases from V and 5 bases from J, with 15 bases in between. The CDR3 region has the DNA TGTGCCAGCAGTTCCTTGACTTCAAACGACGAGCAGTACTTC. It translates to CASSSLTSNDEQYF.

This clonotype was counted many times. Here the CDR3 reads CSARDRRQGPSGQPQHF. The CDR3 DNA reads TGCAGTGCTAGAGATCGGCGACAGGGCCCATCGGGGCAGCCCCAGCATTTT. The gene calls are TRBV20-1 and TRBJ1-5, with 7 bases fitting TRBD1. The CDR3 runs to 17 residues. V shed 0 bases, J shed 7 bases, and the junction held 15 bases outside the gene matches. Germline V gives CDR1 DFQATT, CDR2 SNEGSKA (reference sequence).

V is TRBV6-2 or TRBV6-3 and J is TRBJ2-7; D gene ambiguous. The length of the CDR3 is 12 residues. V lost 6 bases, J lost 4 bases, and 10 bases lay in between. Germline V gives CDR1 MNHEY, CDR2 SVGEGT. Written as DNA, the CDR3 is TGTGCCAGCAGCTACCAAAGTTACGAGCAGTACTTC. Its protein product is CASSYQSYEQYF.

This clonotype was seen many times. V is TRBV6-2 or TRBV6-3 and J is TRBJ1-5; 7 nucleotides agree with TRBD1. CDR3 size: 17 residues. Per the germline V gene, CDR1 is MNHEY and CDR2 is SVGEGT. The ends lost 2 bases at V and 1 base at J; junction bases unmatched: 8. The CDR3 DNA is TGTGCCAGCAGTTACGAAAAGGGGGCCTTGAGCAATCAGCCCCAGCATTTT. This codes for CASSYEKGALSNQPQHF.